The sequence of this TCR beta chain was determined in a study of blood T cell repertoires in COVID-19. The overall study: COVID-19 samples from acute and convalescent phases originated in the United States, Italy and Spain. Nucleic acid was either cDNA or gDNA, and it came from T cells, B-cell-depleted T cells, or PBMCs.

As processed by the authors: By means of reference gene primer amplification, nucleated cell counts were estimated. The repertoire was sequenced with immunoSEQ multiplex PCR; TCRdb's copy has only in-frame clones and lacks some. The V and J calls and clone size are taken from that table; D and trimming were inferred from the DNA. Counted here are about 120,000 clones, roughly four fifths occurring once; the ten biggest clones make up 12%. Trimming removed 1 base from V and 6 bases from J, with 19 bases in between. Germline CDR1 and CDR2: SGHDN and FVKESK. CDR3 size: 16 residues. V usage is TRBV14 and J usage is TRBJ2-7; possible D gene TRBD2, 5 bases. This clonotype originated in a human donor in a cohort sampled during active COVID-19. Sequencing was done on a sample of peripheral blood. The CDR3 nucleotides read TGTGCCAGCAGCCAAGCCCTCGGGGAAGGTGTAGGCGAGCAGTACTTC. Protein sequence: CASSQALGEGVGEQYF.